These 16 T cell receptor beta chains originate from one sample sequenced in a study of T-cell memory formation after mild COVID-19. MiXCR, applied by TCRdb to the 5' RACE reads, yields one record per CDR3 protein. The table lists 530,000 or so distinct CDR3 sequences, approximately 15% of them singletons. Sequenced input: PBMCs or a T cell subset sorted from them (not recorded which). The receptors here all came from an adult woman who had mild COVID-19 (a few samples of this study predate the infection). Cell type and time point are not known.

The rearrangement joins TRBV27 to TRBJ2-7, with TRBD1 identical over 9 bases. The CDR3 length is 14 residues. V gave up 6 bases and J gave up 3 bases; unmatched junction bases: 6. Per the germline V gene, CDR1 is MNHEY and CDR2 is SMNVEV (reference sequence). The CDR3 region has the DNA TGTGCCAGCAGGGAAACAGGGGGCGTCTACGAGCAGTACTTC. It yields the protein CASRETGGVYEQYF.

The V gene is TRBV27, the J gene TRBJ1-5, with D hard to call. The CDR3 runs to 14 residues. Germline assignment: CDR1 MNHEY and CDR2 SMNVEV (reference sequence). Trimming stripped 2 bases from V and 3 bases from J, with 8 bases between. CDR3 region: CASSLGWANQPQHF. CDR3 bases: TGTGCCAGCAGTTTAGGCTGGGCCAATCAGCCCCAGCATTTT.

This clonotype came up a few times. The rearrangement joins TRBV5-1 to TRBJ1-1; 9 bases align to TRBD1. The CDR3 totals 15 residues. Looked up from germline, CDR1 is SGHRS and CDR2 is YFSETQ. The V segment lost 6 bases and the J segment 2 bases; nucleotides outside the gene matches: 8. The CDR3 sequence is CASTPGQGPNTEAFF. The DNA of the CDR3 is TGCGCCAGCACCCCGGGACAGGGACCTAACACTGAAGCTTTCTTT.

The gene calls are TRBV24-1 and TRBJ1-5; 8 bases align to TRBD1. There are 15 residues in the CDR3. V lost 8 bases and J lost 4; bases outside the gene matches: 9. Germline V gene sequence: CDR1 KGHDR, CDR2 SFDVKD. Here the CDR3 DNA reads TGTGCCACCAACGGACAGGGTACGAAGAATCAGCCCCAGCATTTT. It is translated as CATNGQGTKNQPQHF.

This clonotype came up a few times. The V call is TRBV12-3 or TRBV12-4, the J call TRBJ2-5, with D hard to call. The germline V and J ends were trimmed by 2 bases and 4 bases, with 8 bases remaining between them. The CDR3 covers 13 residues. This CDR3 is CASSLNRAETQYF. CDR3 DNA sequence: TGTGCCAGCAGTTTAAACCGGGCAGAGACCCAGTACTTC.

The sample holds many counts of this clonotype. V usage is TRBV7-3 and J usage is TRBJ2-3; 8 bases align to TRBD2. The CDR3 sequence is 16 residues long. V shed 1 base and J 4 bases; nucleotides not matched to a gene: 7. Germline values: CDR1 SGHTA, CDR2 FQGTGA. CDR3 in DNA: TGTGCCAGCAGCTTAAACCCGCGGGAGGTTCCAGATACGCAGTATTTT. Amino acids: CASSLNPREVPDTQYF.

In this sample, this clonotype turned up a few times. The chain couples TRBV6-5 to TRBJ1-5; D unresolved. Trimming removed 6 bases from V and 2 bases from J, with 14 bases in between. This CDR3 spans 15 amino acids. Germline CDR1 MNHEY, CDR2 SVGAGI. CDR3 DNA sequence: TGTGCCAGCAGCGGGGTAGGTCATGGCAATCAGCCCCAGCATTTT. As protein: CASSGVGHGNQPQHF.

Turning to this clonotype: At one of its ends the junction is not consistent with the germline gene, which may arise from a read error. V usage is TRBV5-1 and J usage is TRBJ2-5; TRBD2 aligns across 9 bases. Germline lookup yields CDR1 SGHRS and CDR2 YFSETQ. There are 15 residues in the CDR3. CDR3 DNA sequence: TGCGCCAGCAACTTGCAGCGGGGGGACCAAGAGACCCAGTACTTC. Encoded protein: CASNLQRGDQETQYF.

CDR3 nucleotides: TGTGCCAGCAGCTTAACGATGGGGGGAAGCTCCTACAATGAGCAGTTCTTC. Translated: CASSLTMGGSSYNEQFF. The rearrangement uses TRBV11-3 and TRBJ2-1, with D perhaps TRBD2 (6 bases). The V gene's germline CDR1 is SGHNT and CDR2 YENEEA. The CDR3 is 17 residues long. Trimming shortened V by 2 bases and J by 0 bases, and 14 bases separated the two germline ends. Full variable domain (missing parts from reference TRBV11-3 and TRBJ2-1): EAGVVQSPRYKIIEKKQPVAFWCNPISGHNTLYWYLQNLGQGPELLIRYENEEAVDDSQLPKDRFSAERLKGVDSTLKIQPAELGDSAVYLCASSLTMGGSSYNEQFFGPGTRLTVL.

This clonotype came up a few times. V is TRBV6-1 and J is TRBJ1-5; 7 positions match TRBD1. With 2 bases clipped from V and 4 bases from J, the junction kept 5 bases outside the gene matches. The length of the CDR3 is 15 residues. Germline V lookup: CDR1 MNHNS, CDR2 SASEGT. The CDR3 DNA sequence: TGTGCCAGCAGTGAAACCGACAGGGCGAATCAGCCCCAGCATTTT. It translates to CASSETDRANQPQHF.

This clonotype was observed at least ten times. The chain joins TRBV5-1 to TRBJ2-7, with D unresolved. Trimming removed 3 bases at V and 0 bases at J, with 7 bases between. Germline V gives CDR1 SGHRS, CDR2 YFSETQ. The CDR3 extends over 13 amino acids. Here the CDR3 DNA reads TGCGCCAGCAGCTCCCGGGTCTCCTACGAGCAGTACTTC. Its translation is CASSSRVSYEQYF. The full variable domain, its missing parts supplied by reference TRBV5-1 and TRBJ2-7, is KAGVTQTPRYLIKTRGQQVTLSCSPISGHRSVSWYQQTPGQGLQFLFEYFSETQRNKGNFPGRFSGRQFSNSRSEMNVSTLELGDSALYLCASSSRVSYEQYFGPGTRLTVT.

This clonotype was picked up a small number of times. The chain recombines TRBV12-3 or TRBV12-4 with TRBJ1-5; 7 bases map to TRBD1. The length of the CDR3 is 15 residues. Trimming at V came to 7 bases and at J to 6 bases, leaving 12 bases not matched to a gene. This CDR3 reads CASTTGDRVSQPQHF. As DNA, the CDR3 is TGTGCCAGCACTACAGGAGACAGGGTGAGTCAGCCCCAGCATTTT.

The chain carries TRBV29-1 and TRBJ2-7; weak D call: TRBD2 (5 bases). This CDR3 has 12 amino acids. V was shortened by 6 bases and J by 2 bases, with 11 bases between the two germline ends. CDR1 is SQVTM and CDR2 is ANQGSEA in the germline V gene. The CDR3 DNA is TGCAGCGTCTATGGGGAGACCTACGAGCAGTACTTC. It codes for CSVYGETYEQYF.

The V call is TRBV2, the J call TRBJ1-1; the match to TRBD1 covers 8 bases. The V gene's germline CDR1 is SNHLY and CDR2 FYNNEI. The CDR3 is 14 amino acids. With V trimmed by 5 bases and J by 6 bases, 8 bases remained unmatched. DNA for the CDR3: TGTGCCAGCAGTCCGGACAGGGTTTTCCCTGAAGCTTTCTTT. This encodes CASSPDRVFPEAFF.

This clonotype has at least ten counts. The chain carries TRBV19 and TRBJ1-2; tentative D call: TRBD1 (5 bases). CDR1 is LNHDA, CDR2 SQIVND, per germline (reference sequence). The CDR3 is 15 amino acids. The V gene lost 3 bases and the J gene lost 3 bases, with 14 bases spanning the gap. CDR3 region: CASSMATGTDYGYTF. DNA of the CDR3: TGTGCCAGTAGTATGGCCACCGGGACTGACTATGGCTACACCTTC.

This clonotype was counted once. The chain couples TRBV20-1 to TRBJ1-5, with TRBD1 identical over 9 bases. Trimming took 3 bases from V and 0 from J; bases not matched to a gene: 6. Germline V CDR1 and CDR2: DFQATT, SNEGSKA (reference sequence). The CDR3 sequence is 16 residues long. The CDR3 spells CSASRWTGVSNQPQHF. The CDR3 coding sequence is TGCAGTGCTAGCCGCTGGACAGGGGTTAGCAATCAGCCCCAGCATTTT.